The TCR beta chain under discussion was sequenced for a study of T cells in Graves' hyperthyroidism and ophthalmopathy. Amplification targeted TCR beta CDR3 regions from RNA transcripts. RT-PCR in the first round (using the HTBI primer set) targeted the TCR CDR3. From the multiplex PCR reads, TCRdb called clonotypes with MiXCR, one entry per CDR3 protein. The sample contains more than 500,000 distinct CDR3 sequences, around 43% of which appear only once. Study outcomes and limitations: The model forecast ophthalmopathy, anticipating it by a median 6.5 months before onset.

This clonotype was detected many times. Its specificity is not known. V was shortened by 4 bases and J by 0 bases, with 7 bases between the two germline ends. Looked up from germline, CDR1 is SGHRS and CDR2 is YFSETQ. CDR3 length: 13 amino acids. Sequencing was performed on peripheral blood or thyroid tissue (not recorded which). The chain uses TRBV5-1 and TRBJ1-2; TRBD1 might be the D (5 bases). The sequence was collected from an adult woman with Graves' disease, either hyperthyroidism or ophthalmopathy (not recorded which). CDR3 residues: CASSQTANYGYTF. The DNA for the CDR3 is TGCGCCAGCAGCCAGACAGCTAACTATGGCTACACCTTC.